These T cell receptor beta chains were read from a single sample in a study of shared T cell receptors in the human thymus. TCRdb's copy holds only in-frame clones and misses some; the assay was immunoSEQ multiplex PCR. The table includes more than 550,000 clones, about 87% detected once. This sample was also put to use in a study of human thymus T cells.

The sequenced material came from thymocytes. These receptors originate from a boy less than two years old with a congenital heart defect. The CDR3 runs from the conserved cysteine through the conserved F or W. Each record gives: D gene, J gene, V gene, clone size, CDR3 protein, CDR3 DNA. D genes are given only for firm matches. A row's size may be missing; if present it is once, few, many or a size class.

d_gene: TRBD1
j_gene: TRBJ1-1
v_gene: TRBV29-1
abundance: .
CDR3aa: CSVEMTGRETEAFF
CDR3nt: TGCAGCGTTGAAATGACAGGGAGAGAAACTGAAGCTTTCTTT

d_gene: .
j_gene: TRBJ2-7
v_gene: TRBV18
abundance: .
CDR3aa: CASSPPTYEQYF
CDR3nt: TGTGCCAGCTCACCACCCACCTACGAGCAGTACTTC

d_gene: TRBD1
j_gene: TRBJ1-2
v_gene: TRBV7-2
abundance: .
CDR3aa: CASSLERTGFYGYTF
CDR3nt: TGTGCCAGCAGCTTAGAAAGGACAGGGTTCTATGGCTACACCTTC

d_gene: .
j_gene: TRBJ2-3
v_gene: TRBV6-5
abundance: .
CDR3aa: CASSYGPSTDTQYF
CDR3nt: TGTGCCAGCAGTTACGGGCCTAGCACAGATACGCAGTATTTT

d_gene: .
j_gene: TRBJ2-3
v_gene: TRBV30
abundance: .
CDR3aa: CAWSQVLARGSDTDTQYF
CDR3nt: TGTGCCTGGAGCCAAGTCCTAGCCCGGGGGTCGGACACAGATACGCAGTATTTT

d_gene: .
j_gene: TRBJ1-2
v_gene: TRBV5-8
abundance: .
CDR3aa: CASSEGVRNYGYTF
CDR3nt: TGTGCCAGCAGTGAGGGGGTTCGGAACTATGGCTACACCTTC

d_gene: TRBD1
j_gene: TRBJ1-2
v_gene: TRBV7-2
abundance: .
CDR3aa: CASSWPQGANYGYTF
CDR3nt: TGTGCCAGCAGCTGGCCACAGGGGGCGAATTATGGCTACACCTTC

d_gene: .
j_gene: TRBJ1-2
v_gene: TRBV6-5
abundance: .
CDR3aa: CASTPRGIGGYTF
CDR3nt: TGTGCCAGCACCCCCAGAGGGATTGGTGGCTACACCTTC

d_gene: TRBD1
j_gene: TRBJ1-2
v_gene: TRBV5-1
abundance: .
CDR3aa: CASSWGQGAEGYTF
CDR3nt: TGCGCCAGCAGCTGGGGACAGGGGGCGGAGGGCTACACCTTC

d_gene: .
j_gene: TRBJ1-1
v_gene: TRBV28
abundance: .
CDR3aa: CASSPPRSAEAFF
CDR3nt: TGTGCCAGCAGTCCCCCCCGGTCCGCTGAAGCTTTCTTT

d_gene: .
j_gene: TRBJ1-4
v_gene: TRBV5-6
abundance: .
CDR3aa: CASSLYSLNEKLFF
CDR3nt: TGTGCCAGCAGCTTGTACAGCCTCAATGAAAAACTGTTTTTT

d_gene: TRBD1
j_gene: TRBJ1-2
v_gene: TRBV15
abundance: .
CDR3aa: CATSRVWEDRGDGGYTF
CDR3nt: TGTGCCACCAGCAGAGTTTGGGAAGACAGGGGCGACGGTGGCTACACCTTC

d_gene: .
j_gene: TRBJ1-2
v_gene: TRBV4-3
abundance: .
CDR3aa: CASSQDLVVQLYGYTF
CDR3nt: TGCGCCAGCAGCCAAGACTTAGTAGTACAGCTCTATGGCTACACCTTC

d_gene: TRBD2
j_gene: TRBJ2-1
v_gene: TRBV12-5
abundance: .
CDR3aa: CASGAREFPNNEQFF
CDR3nt: TGTGCTAGTGGTGCGCGGGAGTTCCCAAACAATGAGCAGTTCTTC

d_gene: TRBD2
j_gene: TRBJ2-3
v_gene: TRBV2
abundance: .
CDR3aa: CASPGLAGGIRQYF
CDR3nt: TGTGCCAGTCCTGGACTAGCGGGGGGTATTAGGCAGTATTTT

d_gene: .
j_gene: TRBJ2-3
v_gene: TRBV1
abundance: .
CDR3aa: CTSSPSTSPDTQYF
CDR3nt: TGCACCAGCAGCCCCTCGACTAGCCCAGATACGCAGTATTTT

d_gene: .
j_gene: TRBJ2-7
v_gene: TRBV5-1
abundance: .
CDR3aa: CASSSLPGTGQHSYEQYF
CDR3nt: TGCGCCAGCAGCTCGCTTCCCGGAACCGGACAGCATTCCTACGAGCAGTACTTC

d_gene: .
j_gene: TRBJ1-1
v_gene: TRBV5-1
abundance: .
CDR3aa: CASSSGHHVPMNTEAFF
CDR3nt: TGCGCCAGCAGCTCAGGACACCACGTCCCCATGAACACTGAAGCTTTCTTT

d_gene: TRBD1
j_gene: TRBJ2-7
v_gene: TRBV5-4
abundance: .
CDR3aa: CASSLGQGPYEQYF
CDR3nt: TGTGCCAGCAGCTTGGGACAGGGACCCTACGAGCAGTACTTC

d_gene: .
j_gene: TRBJ2-1
v_gene: TRBV2
abundance: .
CDR3aa: CASEGGNSYNEQFF
CDR3nt: TGTGCCAGCGAAGGGGGAAACTCCTACAATGAGCAGTTCTTC

d_gene: TRBD1
j_gene: TRBJ2-6
v_gene: TRBV30
abundance: .
CDR3aa: CAWTGQAPLSGANVLTF
CDR3nt: TGTGCCTGGACCGGACAGGCCCCTCTCTCTGGGGCCAACGTCCTGACTTTC

d_gene: .
j_gene: TRBJ1-2
v_gene: TRBV19
abundance: .
CDR3aa: CASSKGSTPNYGYTF
CDR3nt: TGTGCCAGTAGTAAAGGGAGCACACCCAACTATGGCTACACCTTC

d_gene: TRBD2
j_gene: TRBJ2-1
v_gene: TRBV5-1
abundance: .
CDR3aa: CASSLASGGYNEQFF
CDR3nt: TGCGCCAGCAGCTTGGCCAGCGGGGGCTACAATGAGCAGTTCTTC

d_gene: TRBD1
j_gene: TRBJ1-2
v_gene: TRBV18
abundance: .
CDR3aa: CASSPPVTGGGYTF
CDR3nt: TGTGCCAGCTCACCACCGGTGACAGGGGGTGGCTACACCTTC

d_gene: .
j_gene: TRBJ1-5
v_gene: TRBV13
abundance: .
CDR3aa: CASSLSGFRPQHF
CDR3nt: TGTGCCAGCAGCTTATCCGGGTTTCGACCCCAGCATTTT

d_gene: .
j_gene: TRBJ1-4
v_gene: TRBV30
abundance: once
CDR3aa: CAHKGGGTNEKLFF
CDR3nt: TGTGCCCACAAGGGTGGGGGCACTAATGAAAAACTGTTTTTT

d_gene: .
j_gene: TRBJ2-7
v_gene: TRBV7-9
abundance: .
CDR3aa: CASVPAGAYEQYF
CDR3nt: TGTGCCAGCGTTCCCGCAGGGGCCTACGAGCAGTACTTC

d_gene: .
j_gene: TRBJ1-5
v_gene: TRBV7-9
abundance: .
CDR3aa: CASSFSGKKPQHF
CDR3nt: TGTGCCAGCAGCTTCTCGGGAAAGAAGCCCCAGCATTTT

d_gene: .
j_gene: TRBJ2-4
v_gene: TRBV28
abundance: .
CDR3aa: CASSLGHAKNIQYF
CDR3nt: TGTGCCAGCAGTTTGGGGCACGCCAAAAACATTCAGTACTTC

d_gene: TRBD1
j_gene: TRBJ2-7
v_gene: TRBV19
abundance: .
CDR3aa: CASSKQGVYEQYF
CDR3nt: TGTGCCAGTAGTAAACAGGGGGTCTACGAGCAGTACTTC

d_gene: .
j_gene: TRBJ1-3
v_gene: TRBV14
abundance: few
CDR3aa: CASSEGACGNTIYF
CDR3nt: TGTGCCAGCAGCGAGGGCGCTTGTGGAAACACCATATATTTT

d_gene: .
j_gene: TRBJ1-3
v_gene: TRBV19
abundance: .
CDR3aa: CASSTSNSGNTIYF
CDR3nt: TGTGCCAGTAGTACGAGTAACTCTGGAAACACCATATATTTT

d_gene: TRBD2
j_gene: TRBJ2-5
v_gene: TRBV9
abundance: .
CDR3aa: CASSGGLAGLQETQYF
CDR3nt: TGTGCCAGCAGCGGGGGACTAGCGGGGTTACAAGAGACCCAGTACTTC

d_gene: .
j_gene: TRBJ2-1
v_gene: TRBV5-1
abundance: .
CDR3aa: CASSDLAESSYNEQFF
CDR3nt: TGCGCCAGCAGCGACTTAGCGGAAAGCTCCTACAATGAGCAGTTCTTC

d_gene: .
j_gene: TRBJ1-1
v_gene: TRBV4-3
abundance: once
CDR3aa: CASSQGLDRLNTEAFF
CDR3nt: TGCGCCAGCAGCCAAGGTTTGGACAGACTGAACACTGAAGCTTTCTTT

d_gene: .
j_gene: TRBJ2-1
v_gene: TRBV27
abundance: .
CDR3aa: CASSPTGLREWFF
CDR3nt: TGTGCCAGCAGCCCTACGGGACTCCGGGAGTGGTTCTTC

d_gene: TRBD1
j_gene: TRBJ1-3
v_gene: TRBV9
abundance: .
CDR3aa: CASSPRDSRGSGNTIYF
CDR3nt: TGTGCCAGCAGCCCCCGGGACAGCAGGGGCTCTGGAAACACCATATATTTT

d_gene: .
j_gene: TRBJ2-5
v_gene: TRBV19
abundance: .
CDR3aa: CASSTLRGAQETQYF
CDR3nt: TGTGCCAGTAGTACTCTCAGGGGGGCCCAAGAGACCCAGTACTTC

d_gene: .
j_gene: TRBJ1-6
v_gene: TRBV30
abundance: .
CDR3aa: CAWSVMTEYSPLHF
CDR3nt: TGTGCCTGGAGTGTAATGACTGAATATTCACCCCTCCACTTT

d_gene: .
j_gene: TRBJ1-2
v_gene: TRBV19
abundance: .
CDR3aa: CASSISQAWGDYGYTF
CDR3nt: TGTGCCAGTAGTATTTCTCAGGCCTGGGGGGACTATGGCTACACCTTC